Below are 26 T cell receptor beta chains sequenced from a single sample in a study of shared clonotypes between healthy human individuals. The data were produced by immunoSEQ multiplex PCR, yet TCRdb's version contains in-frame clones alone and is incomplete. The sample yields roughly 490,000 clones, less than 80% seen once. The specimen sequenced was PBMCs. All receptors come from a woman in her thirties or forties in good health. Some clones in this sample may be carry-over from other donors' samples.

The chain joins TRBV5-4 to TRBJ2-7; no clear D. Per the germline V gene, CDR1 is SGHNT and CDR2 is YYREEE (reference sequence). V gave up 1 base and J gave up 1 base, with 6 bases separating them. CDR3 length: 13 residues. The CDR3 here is CASSLKDSYEQYF. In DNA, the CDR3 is TGTGCCAGCAGCTTGAAGGATTCCTACGAGCAGTACTTC.

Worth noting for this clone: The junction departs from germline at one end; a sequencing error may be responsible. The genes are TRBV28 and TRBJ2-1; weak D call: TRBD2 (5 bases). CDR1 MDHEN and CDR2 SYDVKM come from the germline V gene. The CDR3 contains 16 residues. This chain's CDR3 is CANSYPHGGSYNEQFF. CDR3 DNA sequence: TGTGCCAACAGTTACCCTCACGGAGGTTCCTATAATGAGCAGTTCTTC.

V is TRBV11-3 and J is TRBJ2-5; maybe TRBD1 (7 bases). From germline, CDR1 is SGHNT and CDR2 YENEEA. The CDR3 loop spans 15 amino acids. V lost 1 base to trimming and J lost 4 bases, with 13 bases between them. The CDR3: CASSLVSGGGETQYF. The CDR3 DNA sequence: TGTGCCAGCAGCTTAGTTTCAGGGGGAGGAGAGACCCAGTACTTC.

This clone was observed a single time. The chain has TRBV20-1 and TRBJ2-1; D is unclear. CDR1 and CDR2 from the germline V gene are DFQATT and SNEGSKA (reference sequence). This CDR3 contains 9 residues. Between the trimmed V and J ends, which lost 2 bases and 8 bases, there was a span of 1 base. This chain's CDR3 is CSARHEQFF. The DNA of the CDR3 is TGCAGTGCTAGACATGAGCAGTTCTTC.

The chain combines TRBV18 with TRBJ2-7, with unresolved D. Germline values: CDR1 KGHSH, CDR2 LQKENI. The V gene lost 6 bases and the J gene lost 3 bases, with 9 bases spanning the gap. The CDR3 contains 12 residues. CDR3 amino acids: CASSDGVYEQYF. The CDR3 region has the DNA TGTGCCAGCTCTGACGGAGTCTACGAGCAGTACTTC.

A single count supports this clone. The CDR3 reads CSVSSGSRHEQYF. The CDR3 nucleotides read TGCAGCGTCAGTAGCGGGAGTCGACACGAGCAGTACTTC. The rearrangement uses TRBV29-1 and TRBJ2-7; the match to TRBD2 covers 9 bases. After removal of 6 bases from V and 5 bases from J, the junction contained 8 bases not matched to a gene. The germline gives CDR1 SQVTM, CDR2 ANQGSEA. CDR3 length: 13 amino acids.

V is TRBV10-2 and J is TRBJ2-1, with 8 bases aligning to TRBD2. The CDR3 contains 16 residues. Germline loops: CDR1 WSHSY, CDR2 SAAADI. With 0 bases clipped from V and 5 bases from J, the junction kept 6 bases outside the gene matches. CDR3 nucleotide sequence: TGCGCCAGCAGTGAGTCAGGAGGGACTAGAAACAATGAGCAGTTCTTC. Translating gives CASSESGGTRNNEQFF.

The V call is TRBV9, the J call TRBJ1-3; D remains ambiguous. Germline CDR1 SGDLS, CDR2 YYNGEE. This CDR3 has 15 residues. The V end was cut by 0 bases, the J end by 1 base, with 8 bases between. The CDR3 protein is CASSVDGNSGNTIYF. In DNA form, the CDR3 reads TGTGCCAGCAGCGTAGATGGGAATTCTGGAAACACCATATATTTT.

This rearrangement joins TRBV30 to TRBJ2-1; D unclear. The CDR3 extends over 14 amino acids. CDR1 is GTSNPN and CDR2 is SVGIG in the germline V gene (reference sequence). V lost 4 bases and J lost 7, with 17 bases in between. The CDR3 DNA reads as TGTGCCTGGATTAGGTCGTCAACCGCTAATGAGCAGTTCTTC. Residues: CAWIRSSTANEQFF.

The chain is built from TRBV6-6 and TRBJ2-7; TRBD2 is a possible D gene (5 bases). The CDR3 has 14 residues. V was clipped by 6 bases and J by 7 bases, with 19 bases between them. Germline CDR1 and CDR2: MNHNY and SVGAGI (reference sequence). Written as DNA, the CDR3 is TGTGCCAGCAGACCGGGATCCATCTTGGGGGAGCAGTACTTC. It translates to CASRPGSILGEQYF.

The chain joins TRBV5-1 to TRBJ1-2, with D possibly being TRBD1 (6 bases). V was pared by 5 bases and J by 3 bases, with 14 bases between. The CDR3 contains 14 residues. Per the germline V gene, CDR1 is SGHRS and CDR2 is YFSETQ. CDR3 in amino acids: CASRRDNWDYGYTF. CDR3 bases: TGCGCCAGCAGGCGGGACAATTGGGACTATGGCTACACCTTC.

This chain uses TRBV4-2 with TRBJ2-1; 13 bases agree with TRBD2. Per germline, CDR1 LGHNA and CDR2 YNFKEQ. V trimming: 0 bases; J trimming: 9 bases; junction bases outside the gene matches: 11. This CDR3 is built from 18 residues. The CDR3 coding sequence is TGTGCCAGCAGCCAAGACCCCGGGACTAGCGGGATCTGGATTGAGCAGTTCTTC. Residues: CASSQDPGTSGIWIEQFF.

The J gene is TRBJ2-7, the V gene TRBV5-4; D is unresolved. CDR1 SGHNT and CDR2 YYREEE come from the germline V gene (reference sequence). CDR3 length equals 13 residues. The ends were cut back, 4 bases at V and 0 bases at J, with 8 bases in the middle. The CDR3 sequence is CASSPPASYEQYF. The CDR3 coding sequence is TGTGCCAGCAGCCCACCCGCCTCCTACGAGCAGTACTTC.

The CDR3 region has the DNA TGTGCCAGCAGCGCCATAGCGGGAAGGGTCCCTTACGAGCAGTACTTC. Translating it yields CASSAIAGRVPYEQYF. The rearrangement joins TRBV11-2 to TRBJ2-7, with 8 nucleotides matching TRBD2. V lost 5 bases to trimming and J lost 4 bases; unmatched junction nucleotides: 13. Germline CDR1 reads SGHAT; CDR2 reads FQNNGV. CDR3 length: 16 amino acids.

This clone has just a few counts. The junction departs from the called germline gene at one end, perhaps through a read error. DNA for the CDR3: TGTGCTAGCAGCTTAGGGCGGGACTCGAGGGATACGCAGTATTTT. Translation: CASSLGRDSRDTQYF. The chain recombines TRBV7-7 with TRBJ2-3; D may be TRBD2 (6 bases). This CDR3 has 15 amino acids. Germline loops: CDR1 SSHAT, CDR2 FNYEAQ (reference sequence).

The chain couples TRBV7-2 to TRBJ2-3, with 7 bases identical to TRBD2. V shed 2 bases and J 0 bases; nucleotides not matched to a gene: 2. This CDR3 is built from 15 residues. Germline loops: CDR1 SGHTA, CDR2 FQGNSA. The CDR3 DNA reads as TGTGCCAGCAGCTTAAGGGACTATAGCACAGATACGCAGTATTTT. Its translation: CASSLRDYSTDTQYF. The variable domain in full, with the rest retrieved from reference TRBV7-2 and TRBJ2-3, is GAGVSQSPSNKVTEKGKDVELRCDPISGHTALYWYRQSLGQGLEFLIYFQGNSAPDKSGLPSDRFSAERTGGSVSTLTIQRTQQEDSAVYLCASSLRDYSTDTQYFGPGTRLTVL.

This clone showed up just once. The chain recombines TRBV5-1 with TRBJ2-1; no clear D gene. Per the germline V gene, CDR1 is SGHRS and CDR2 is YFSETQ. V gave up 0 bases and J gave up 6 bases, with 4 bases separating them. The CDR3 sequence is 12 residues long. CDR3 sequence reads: CASSLVPNEQFF. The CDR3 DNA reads TGCGCCAGCAGCTTGGTACCCAATGAGCAGTTCTTC.

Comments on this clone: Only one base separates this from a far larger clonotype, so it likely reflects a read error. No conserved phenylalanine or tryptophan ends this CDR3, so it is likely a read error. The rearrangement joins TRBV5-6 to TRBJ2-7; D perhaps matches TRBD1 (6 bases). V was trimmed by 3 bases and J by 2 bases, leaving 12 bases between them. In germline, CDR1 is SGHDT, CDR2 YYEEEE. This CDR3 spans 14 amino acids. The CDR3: CASSYQQGPYEQYL. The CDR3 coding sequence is TGTGCCAGCAGCTATCAGCAGGGGCCCTACGAGCAGTACCTC.

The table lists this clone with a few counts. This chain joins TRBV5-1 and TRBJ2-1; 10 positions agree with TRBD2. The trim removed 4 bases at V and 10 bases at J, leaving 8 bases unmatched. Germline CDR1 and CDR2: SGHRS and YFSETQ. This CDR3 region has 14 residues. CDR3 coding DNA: TGCGCCAGCAGCGTGGCTAGCGGGAGTAGAGAGCAGTTCTTC. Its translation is CASSVASGSREQFF.

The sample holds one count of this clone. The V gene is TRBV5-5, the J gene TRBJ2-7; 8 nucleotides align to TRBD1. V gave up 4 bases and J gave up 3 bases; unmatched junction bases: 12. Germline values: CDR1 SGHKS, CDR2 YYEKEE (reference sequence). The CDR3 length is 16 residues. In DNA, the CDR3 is TGTGCCAGCAGCCCCCGCCTCGGACAGGGCTACTACGAGCAGTACTTC. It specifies CASSPRLGQGYYEQYF.

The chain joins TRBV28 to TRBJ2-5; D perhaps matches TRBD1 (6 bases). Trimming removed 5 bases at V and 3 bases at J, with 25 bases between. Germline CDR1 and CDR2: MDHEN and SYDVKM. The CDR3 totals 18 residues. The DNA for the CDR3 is TGTGCCAGCAGTATGACTCCGGGACATACCCTAAAAAAAGAGACCCAGTACTTC. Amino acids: CASSMTPGHTLKKETQYF.

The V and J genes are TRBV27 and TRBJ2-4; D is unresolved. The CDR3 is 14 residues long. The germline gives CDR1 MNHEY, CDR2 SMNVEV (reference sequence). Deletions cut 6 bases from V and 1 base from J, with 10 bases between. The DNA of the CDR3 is TGTGCCAGCAGACCCGCCGGCGCCAAAAACATTCAGTACTTC. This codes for CASRPAGAKNIQYF.

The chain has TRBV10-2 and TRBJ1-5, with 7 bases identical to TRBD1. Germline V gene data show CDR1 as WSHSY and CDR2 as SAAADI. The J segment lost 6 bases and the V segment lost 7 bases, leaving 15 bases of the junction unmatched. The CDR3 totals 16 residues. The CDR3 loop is CASTPHGGGGLQPQHF. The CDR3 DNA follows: TGCGCCAGCACCCCCCATGGTGGAGGGGGCCTTCAGCCCCAGCATTTT.

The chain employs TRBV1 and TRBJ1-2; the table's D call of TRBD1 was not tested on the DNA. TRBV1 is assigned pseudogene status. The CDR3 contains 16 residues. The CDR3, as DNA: TGCACCAGCAGCCCCCGCAACAGGGGGCCTCGCTATGGCTACACCTTC. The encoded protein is CTSSPRNRGPRYGYTF.

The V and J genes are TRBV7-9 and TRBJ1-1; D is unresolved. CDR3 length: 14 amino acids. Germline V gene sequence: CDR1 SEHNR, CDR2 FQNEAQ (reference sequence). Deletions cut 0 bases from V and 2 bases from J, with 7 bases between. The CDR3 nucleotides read TGTGCCAGCAGCTTAGCTAGCTATAACACTGAAGCTTTCTTT. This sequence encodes CASSLASYNTEAFF.

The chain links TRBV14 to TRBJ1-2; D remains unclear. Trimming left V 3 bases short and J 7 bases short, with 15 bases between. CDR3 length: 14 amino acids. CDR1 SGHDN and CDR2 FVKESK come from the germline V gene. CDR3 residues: CASSQAVGFGGYTF. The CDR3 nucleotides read TGTGCCAGCAGCCAGGCGGTAGGGTTCGGTGGCTACACCTTC.